This entry lists 3 T cell receptor beta chains sequenced from one sample in a study of T cell clonality in common variable immunodeficiency. Data came from immunoSEQ multiplex PCR; TCRdb stores just in-frame clones and leaves some out. Altogether some 38,000 clones were found in the sample, and no singletons occur. The sequenced material came from peripheral blood mononuclear cells. Receptors were obtained from a person aged 18 to 75 in good health.

The table lists this clone with many counts. The read halts 3 residues ahead of the CDR3 end, with the missing end drawn from the germline J gene. The chain links TRBV27 to TRBJ1-1; the match to TRBD1 covers 7 bases. Germline V CDR1 and CDR2: MNHEY, SMNVEV (reference sequence). J was trimmed by 6 bases and V by 5 bases; bases with no gene match: 12. This CDR3 contains 15 residues. CDR3 loop: CASSPPPGQRPEAFF. The CDR3 DNA, read in part, is TGTGCCAGCAGTCCTCCACCGGGACAGAGGCCTGAA.

This clone was observed at least ten times. The sequenced fragment ends 3 residues before the CDR3 boundary, so the rest is inferred from the germline J gene. The chain links TRBV19 to TRBJ1-5, with 8 positions matching TRBD1. The CDR3 runs to 18 residues. The germline gives CDR1 LNHDA, CDR2 SQIVND (reference sequence). V lost 4 bases, J lost 1 base, and 12 bases stayed unmatched. Here the CDR3 reads CASSSFGRGLGSNQPQHF. Partial CDR3 DNA: TGTGCCAGTAGTAGTTTTGGCAGGGGGCTAGGAAGCAATCAGCCC.

This clone was observed many times. The chain's CDR3 is CSARKTGGLETQYF. The covered CDR3 bases are TGCAGTGCCCGGAAGACAGGGGGTCTGGAGACC. V is TRBV20-1 and J is TRBJ2-5; TRBD1 agrees at 9 bases. The DNA ends 3 residues before the CDR3 does, and the rest of the CDR3 is filled in from the germline J gene. The V segment lost 6 bases and the J segment 5 bases; nucleotides outside the gene matches: 10. The CDR3 is made up of 14 amino acids. Germline-derived CDR1 and CDR2 are DFQATT and SNEGSKA (reference sequence).